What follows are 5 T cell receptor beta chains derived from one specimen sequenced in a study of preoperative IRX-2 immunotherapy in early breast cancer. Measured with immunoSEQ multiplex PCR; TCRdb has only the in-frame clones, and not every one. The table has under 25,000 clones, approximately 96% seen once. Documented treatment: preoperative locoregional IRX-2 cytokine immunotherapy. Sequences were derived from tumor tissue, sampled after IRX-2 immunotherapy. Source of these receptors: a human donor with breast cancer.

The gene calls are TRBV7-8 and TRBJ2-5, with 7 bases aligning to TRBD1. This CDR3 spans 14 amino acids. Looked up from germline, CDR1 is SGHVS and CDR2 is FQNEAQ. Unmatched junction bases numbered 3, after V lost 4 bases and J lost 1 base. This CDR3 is CASSSGQAQETQYF. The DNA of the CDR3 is TGTGCCAGCAGCTCCGGACAGGCCCAAGAGACCCAGTACTTC.

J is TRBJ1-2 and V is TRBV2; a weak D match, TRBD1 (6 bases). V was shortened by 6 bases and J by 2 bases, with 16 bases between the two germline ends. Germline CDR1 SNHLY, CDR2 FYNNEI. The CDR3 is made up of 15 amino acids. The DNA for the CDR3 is TGTGCCAGCAGCGTACGACAGGCGGCGAACTATGGCTACACCTTC. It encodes CASSVRQAANYGYTF.

CDR3 in amino acids: CASSDSGTGGNQPQHF. CDR3 bases: TGTGCCAGTAGTGATTCCGGGACAGGGGGTAATCAGCCCCAGCATTTT. The rearrangement links TRBV19 to TRBJ1-5, with 11 bases aligning to TRBD1. Germline trimming cut 5 bases from V and 4 bases from J; bases unmatched to any gene: 7. Germline CDR1 reads LNHDA; CDR2 reads SQIVND (reference sequence). This CDR3 spans 16 amino acids.

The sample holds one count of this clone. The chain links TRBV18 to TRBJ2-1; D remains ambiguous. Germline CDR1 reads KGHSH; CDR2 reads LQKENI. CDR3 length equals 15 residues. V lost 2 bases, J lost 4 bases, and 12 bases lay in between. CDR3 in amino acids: CASSPVRSAYNEQFF. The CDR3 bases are TGTGCCAGCTCACCAGTGCGCTCGGCATACAATGAGCAGTTCTTC.

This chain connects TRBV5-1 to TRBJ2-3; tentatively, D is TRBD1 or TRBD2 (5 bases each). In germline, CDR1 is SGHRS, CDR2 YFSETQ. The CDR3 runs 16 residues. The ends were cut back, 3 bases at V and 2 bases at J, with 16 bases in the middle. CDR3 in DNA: TGCGCCAGCAGCTCCATACTGGGACCAACCACAGATACGCAGTATTTT. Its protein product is CASSSILGPTTDTQYF.